This T cell receptor beta chain was found in a study of metastatic and nonmetastatic thyroid tumors. This clone was observed a handful of times. The entire patient cohort was treatment-naive prior to thyroid surgery. In the authors' methods: Clinicopathological groups differed in CDR3, with these differences serving to build a distant-metastasis classifier for papillary thyroid cancer. TCRdb re-called clones from the PCR reads using MiXCR. TCRdb, not the authors, supplied the V and J calls. Here the sample spans tens of thousands of clones, around 28% being singletons. Germline CDR1 is WSHSY and CDR2 is SAAADI. This CDR3 has 14 amino acids. The V end lost 6 bases, the J end lost 4 bases, and 13 bases lay between the germline ends.

The rearrangement joins TRBV10-2 to TRBJ1-3; D might be TRBD1 (5 bases). The TCR originated in a female donor with papillary thyroid cancer or a benign thyroid nodule (not recorded which). Some clones in this sample may be carry-over from other donors' samples. Sequencing used blood. DNA of the CDR3: TGCGCCAGCAGGTCCGGGGGGAACGGAAACACCATATATTTT. Its translation: CASRSGGNGNTIYF.